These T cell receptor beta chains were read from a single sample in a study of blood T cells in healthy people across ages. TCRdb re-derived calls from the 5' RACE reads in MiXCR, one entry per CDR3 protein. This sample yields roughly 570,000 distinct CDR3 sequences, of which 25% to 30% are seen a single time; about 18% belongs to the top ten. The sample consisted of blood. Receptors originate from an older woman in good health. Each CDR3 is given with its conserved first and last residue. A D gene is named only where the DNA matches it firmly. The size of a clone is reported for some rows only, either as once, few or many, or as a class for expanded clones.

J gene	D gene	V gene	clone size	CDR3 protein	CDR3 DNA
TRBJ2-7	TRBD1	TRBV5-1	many	CASSWTTTGSYEQYF	TGCGCCAGCAGCTGGACAACGACAGGGTCCTACGAGCAGTACTTC
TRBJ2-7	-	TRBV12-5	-	CASGSSGTLTYEQYF	TGTGCTAGTGGTTCGTCCGGGACACTGACCTACGAGCAGTACTTC
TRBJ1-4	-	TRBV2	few	CASSDLNGEKLFF	TGTGCCAGCAGTGACCTAAACGGGGAAAAACTGTTTTTT
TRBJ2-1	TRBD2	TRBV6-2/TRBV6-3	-	CASSYGAGGAEQFF	TGTGCCAGCAGTTACGGAGCGGGGGGTGCTGAGCAGTTCTTC
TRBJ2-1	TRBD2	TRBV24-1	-	CATTQRGGEQFF	TGTGCCACCACCCAGCGGGGCGGGGAGCAGTTCTTC
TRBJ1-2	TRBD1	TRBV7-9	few	CASGVSAGTGNYGYTF	TGTGCCAGCGGCGTGAGCGCCGGGACAGGGAACTATGGCTACACCTTC
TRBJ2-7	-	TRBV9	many	CASSVGLGGYEQYF	TGTGCCAGCAGCGTGGGTTTAGGGGGCTACGAGCAGTACTTC
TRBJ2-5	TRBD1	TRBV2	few	CASSFQTTGETQYF	TGTGCCAGCAGTTTTCAAACGACAGGGGAGACCCAGTACTTC
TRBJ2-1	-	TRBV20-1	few	CSARDLVGYNEQFF	TGCAGTGCTAGAGATCTGGTAGGGTACAATGAGCAGTTCTTC
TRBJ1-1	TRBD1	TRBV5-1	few	CASSSGQGEVEAFF	TGCGCCAGCAGCTCAGGACAGGGGGAGGTTGAAGCTTTCTTT
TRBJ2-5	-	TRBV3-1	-	CASSQEGLKGGETQYF	TGTGCCAGCAGCCAAGAAGGGCTAAAAGGGGGAGAGACCCAGTACTTC
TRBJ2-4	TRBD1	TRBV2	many	CASRYRDRGDIQYF	TGTGCCAGCAGGTACCGGGACAGGGGCGACATTCAGTACTTC
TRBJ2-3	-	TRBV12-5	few	CASGPIADTQYF	TGTGCTAGTGGTCCTATAGCGGATACGCAGTATTTT
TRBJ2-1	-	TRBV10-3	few	CATNGGGLNNEQFF	TGTGCCACCAATGGGGGGGGCCTAAACAATGAGCAGTTCTTC
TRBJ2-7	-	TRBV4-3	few	CASSQARGLSSYEQYF	TGCGCCAGCAGCCAAGCGCGGGGGCTGAGCTCCTACGAGCAGTACTTC
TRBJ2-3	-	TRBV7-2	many	CASKRGSFTDTQYF	TGTGCCAGCAAACGGGGTTCCTTCACAGATACGCAGTATTTT
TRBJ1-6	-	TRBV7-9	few	CASSLTGSSRGSPLHF	TGTGCCAGCAGCCTGACTGGAAGCTCGAGGGGTTCACCCCTCCACTTT
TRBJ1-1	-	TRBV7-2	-	CASSPQAGITEAFF	TGTGCCAGCAGCCCACAAGCAGGAATCACTGAAGCTTTCTTT
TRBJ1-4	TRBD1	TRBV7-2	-	CASSTTGVREKLFF	TGTGCCAGCAGCACGACAGGGGTTCGGGAAAAACTGTTTTTT
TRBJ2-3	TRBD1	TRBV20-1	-	CSARRGQGNKDTQYF	TGCAGTGCTAGAAGGGGGCAAGGGAATAAGGATACGCAGTATTTT
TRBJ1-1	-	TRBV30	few	CAWRGQGLNTEAFF	TGTGCCTGGAGGGGCCAGGGATTGAACACTGAAGCTTTCTTT
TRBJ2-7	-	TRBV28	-	CASTQAGTYEQYF	TGTGCCAGCACTCAGGCAGGGACGTACGAGCAGTACTTC
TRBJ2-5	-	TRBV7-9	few	CASSLGGPFQETQYF	TGTGCCAGCAGCTTAGGGGGGCCTTTCCAAGAGACCCAGTACTTC
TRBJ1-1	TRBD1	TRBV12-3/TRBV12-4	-	CASSPRGQVVFF	TGTGCCAGCAGTCCGAGGGGACAGGTTGTTTTCTTT